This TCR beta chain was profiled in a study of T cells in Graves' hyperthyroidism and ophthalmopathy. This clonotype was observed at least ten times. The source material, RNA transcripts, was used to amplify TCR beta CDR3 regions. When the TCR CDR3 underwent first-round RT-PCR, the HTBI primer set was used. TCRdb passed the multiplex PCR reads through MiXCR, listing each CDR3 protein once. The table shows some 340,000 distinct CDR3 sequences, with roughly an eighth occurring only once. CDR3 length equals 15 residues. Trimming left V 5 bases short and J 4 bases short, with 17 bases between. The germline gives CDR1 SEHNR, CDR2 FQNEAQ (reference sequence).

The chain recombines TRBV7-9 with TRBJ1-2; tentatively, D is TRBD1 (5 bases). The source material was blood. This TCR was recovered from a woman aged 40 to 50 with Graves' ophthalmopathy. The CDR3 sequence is CASSAGLGPRYGYTF. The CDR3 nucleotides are TGTGCCAGCAGCGCGGGATTGGGACCGCGCTATGGCTACACCTTC.